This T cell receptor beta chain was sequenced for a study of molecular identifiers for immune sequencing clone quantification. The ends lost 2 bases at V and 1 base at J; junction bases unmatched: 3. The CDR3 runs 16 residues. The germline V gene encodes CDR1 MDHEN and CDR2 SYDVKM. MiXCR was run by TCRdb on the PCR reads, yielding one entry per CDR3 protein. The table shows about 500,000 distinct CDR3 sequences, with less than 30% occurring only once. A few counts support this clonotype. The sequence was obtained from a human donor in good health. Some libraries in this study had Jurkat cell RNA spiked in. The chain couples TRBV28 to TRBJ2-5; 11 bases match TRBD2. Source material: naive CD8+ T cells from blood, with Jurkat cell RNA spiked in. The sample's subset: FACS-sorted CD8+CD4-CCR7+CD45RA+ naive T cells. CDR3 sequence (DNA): TGTGCCAGCAGTTTAGCTAGCGGGAGGATCCAAGAGACCCAGTACTTC. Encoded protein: CASSLASGRIQETQYF.